What follows describes a single T cell receptor (beta chain). The antigen is unknown. This specimen comes from a study of T cells after posttransplantation cyclophosphamide. Study outcomes and limitations: Donor CD8+ memory clones often dominated recipient blood repertoires at later times. After PTCy, TRB diversity resembled that of CNI/methotrexate controls. Tissue-infiltrating T cells from skin or gut overlapped little with blood T cells.

Sequencing was performed with immunoSEQ multiplex PCR; in TCRdb, only in-frame clones are kept and a portion is missing. The sample carries 10,000 to 13,000 clones, around nine tenths recorded once. The CDR3 length is 14 residues. CDR1 MDHEN and CDR2 SYDVKM come from the germline V gene. Busulfan-fludarabine conditioning, marrow transplant, and cyclophosphamide on days +3 and +4 were administered. The V call is TRBV28, the J call TRBJ2-5; 10 bases fit TRBD2. With the DNA end fitting TRBJ2-7 better, the J assignment may be wrong. The source was CD4+ T cells sorted from PBMCs, collected after allogeneic stem cell transplant with posttransplant cyclophosphamide. This TCR was recovered from a male patient aged 30 to 39 who received an allogeneic stem cell transplant from a related donor, was CMV-positive, and had acute GVHD only. A subset of T cells may come from the graft donor. In nucleotides, the CDR3 is TGTGCCAGCAGCCGGACTAGCGGAAGGTACGAGCAGTACTTC. This codes for CASSRTSGRYEQYF.